Listed below are T cell receptor beta chains from one sample, sequenced in a study of early T cells in non-severe SARS-CoV-2 infection. TCRdb analysed the 5' RACE reads with MiXCR anew, one entry per CDR3 protein. Of tens of thousands of distinct CDR3 sequences listed, 5.3% were seen once; the top ten hold approximately 30%. The specimen was whole blood. The source is an adult who was a healthcare worker with PCR-confirmed SARS-CoV-2 infection or an uninfected control (not recorded which). Both conserved end residues are part of each CDR3. Each record gives: V gene, clone size, D gene, J gene, CDR3 DNA, CDR3 protein. The D gene is left open where the match is weak. A row's size may be missing; if present it is once, few, many or a size class.

v_call: TRBV12-3/TRBV12-4; clone_size: many; d_call: .; j_call: TRBJ2-1; cdr3_nt: TGTGCCAGCAGCCAAGGGGACGGCAATGAGCAGTTCTTC; cdr3_aa: CASSQGDGNEQFF
v_call: TRBV11-2; clone_size: few; d_call: .; j_call: TRBJ2-7; cdr3_nt: TGTGCCAGCAGCCCGACCACCAGCCCCTACGAGCAGTACTTC; cdr3_aa: CASSPTTSPYEQYF
v_call: TRBV11-2; clone_size: many; d_call: TRBD2; j_call: TRBJ2-1; cdr3_nt: TGTGCCAGCAGCTTAGAGGGGGGGTCCAATTACAATGAGCAGTTCTTC; cdr3_aa: CASSLEGGSNYNEQFF
v_call: TRBV7-9; clone_size: many; d_call: TRBD2; j_call: TRBJ2-3; cdr3_nt: TGTGCCAGCAGCCTAACTAGCGGGAGGTATACTAGCACAGATACGCAGTATTTT; cdr3_aa: CASSLTSGRYTSTDTQYF
v_call: TRBV18; clone_size: many; d_call: TRBD2; j_call: TRBJ2-1; cdr3_nt: TGTGCCAGCTCACTCTTTCCGGGACTAGCGGGCCTGTACAATGAGCAGTTCTTC; cdr3_aa: CASSLFPGLAGLYNEQFF
v_call: TRBV4-2; clone_size: many; d_call: TRBD2; j_call: TRBJ2-1; cdr3_nt: TGTGCCAGCAGCCAAGATGGGGAGGGCCTCACCTACAATGAGCAGTTCTTC; cdr3_aa: CASSQDGEGLTYNEQFF
v_call: TRBV27; clone_size: many; d_call: TRBD1; j_call: TRBJ2-3; cdr3_nt: TGTGCCAGCAGTTTTTCGGCCAGACAGGGTCGGTGGGACACAGATACGCAGTATTTT; cdr3_aa: CASSFSARQGRWDTDTQYF
v_call: TRBV15; clone_size: many; d_call: .; j_call: TRBJ1-5; cdr3_nt: TGTGCCACCAGCAGAGATAGAAATCGCAATCAGCCCCAGCATTTT; cdr3_aa: CATSRDRNRNQPQHF
v_call: TRBV18; clone_size: many; d_call: .; j_call: TRBJ2-1; cdr3_nt: TGTGCCAGCTCACCCCCCGGTAGTGCCTACAATGAGCAGTTCTTC; cdr3_aa: CASSPPGSAYNEQFF
v_call: TRBV29-1; clone_size: many; d_call: .; j_call: TRBJ1-5; cdr3_nt: TGCAGCGTGGGGGAATCGGGCCGGCAGCCCCAGCATTTT; cdr3_aa: CSVGESGRQPQHF
v_call: TRBV3-1; clone_size: few; d_call: .; j_call: TRBJ1-4; cdr3_nt: TGTGCCAGCAGCCAAGCGCGGGTCGAAAAACTGTTTTTT; cdr3_aa: CASSQARVEKLFF
v_call: TRBV6-1; clone_size: many; d_call: .; j_call: TRBJ1-5; cdr3_nt: TGTGCCAGCAGTATCCAGGGGAGCAATCAGCCCCAGCATTTT; cdr3_aa: CASSIQGSNQPQHF
v_call: TRBV24-1; clone_size: many; d_call: TRBD1; j_call: TRBJ2-2; cdr3_nt: TGTGCCACCTCCGGGACAGGGGACGCCGGGGAGCTGTTTTTT; cdr3_aa: CATSGTGDAGELFF
v_call: TRBV12-3/TRBV12-4; clone_size: .; d_call: TRBD2; j_call: TRBJ2-3; cdr3_nt: TGTGCCAGCAGGGCGGTAACCGGGACTAGCGGGAGATCGAGCACAGATACGCAGTATTTT; cdr3_aa: CASRAVTGTSGRSSTDTQYF
v_call: TRBV6-2/TRBV6-3; clone_size: few; d_call: .; j_call: TRBJ2-5; cdr3_nt: TGTGCCAGCACCCCGTTGGAGCTGCAAGAGACCCAGTACTTC; cdr3_aa: CASTPLELQETQYF
v_call: TRBV28; clone_size: many; d_call: .; j_call: TRBJ2-3; cdr3_nt: TGTGCCAGCAGTTTAGGTCGTATAGATACGCAGTATTTT; cdr3_aa: CASSLGRIDTQYF